A single sample is the source of the 6 T cell receptor beta chains below, sequenced in a study of post-analysis software for immune sequencing data. Overall study results and limits: Patients showed TRBV5-6, TRBV5-1 and TRBV20-1 among five TRBV segments more frequent than in controls.

Antigens for these TCRs are unknown. Libraries were made from TCR beta cDNA, and they carried unique molecular identifiers. TCRdb re-called the PCR reads with MiXCR, one entry per CDR3 protein. The sample carries about 800,000 distinct CDR3 sequences, approximately 30% recorded once. Sequencing input: blood. Source of these receptors: a girl aged 5-17 years with multiple sclerosis.

V gene TRBV4-3 combines with J gene TRBJ2-1, with D possibly called TRBD1 or TRBD2 (5 bases each). Germline values: CDR1 LGHNA, CDR2 YSLEER. Between the trimmed V and J ends, which lost 0 bases and 12 bases, there was a span of 18 bases. The CDR3 totals 15 residues. The CDR3 here is CASSQDRFRVGGQFF. The CDR3 nucleotides read TGCGCCAGCAGCCAAGATAGGTTCAGGGTCGGAGGGCAGTTCTTC.

This clonotype came up a few times. V gene TRBV24-1 combines with J gene TRBJ2-3; a possible D gene is TRBD2 (7 bases). The CDR3 length is 18 residues. The germline V gene encodes CDR1 KGHDR and CDR2 SFDVKD. V was pared by 0 bases and J by 0 bases, with 15 bases between. Here the CDR3 DNA reads TGTGCCACCAGTGATTTGGAGCCGCGGGGGCTAAGCACAGATACGCAGTATTTT. Amino acids: CATSDLEPRGLSTDTQYF.

On this clonotype itself: Lacking the conserved final phenylalanine or tryptophan, this CDR3 likely reflects a read error. The V gene is TRBV9, the J gene TRBJ2-7; 8 bases agree with TRBD2. The CDR3 is 14 amino acids. Germline CDR1 SGDLS, CDR2 YYNGEE. The CDR3 spells CAGSVSGSSHEQYL. The CDR3 nucleotides are TGTGCCGGCAGCGTAAGCGGGAGCTCCCACGAGCAGTACCTC.

The chain links TRBV7-2 to TRBJ2-5, with TRBD2 matching 7 bases. The length of the CDR3 is 15 residues. CDR1 SGHTA and CDR2 FQGNSA come from the germline V gene. The junction had 5 bases not matched to a gene; V was cut back by 3 bases and J by 1 base. The CDR3 DNA sequence: TGTGCCAGCAGCTTTGGTGGGGGGGGCCAAGAGACCCAGTACTTC. Translation gives CASSFGGGGQETQYF.

The V and J genes are TRBV20-1 and TRBJ1-2, with TRBD1 matching 7 bases. V dropped 5 bases and J dropped 7; count of bases not matched to a gene: 13. The CDR3 is made up of 14 amino acids. Germline V gene sequence: CDR1 DFQATT, CDR2 SNEGSKA (reference sequence). Here the CDR3 DNA reads TGCAGTGCTCAGAAACCAACAGGGGTGGGTGGCTACACCTTC. Protein sequence: CSAQKPTGVGGYTF.

The chain's CDR3 is CASSPAEGGRYGYTF. Written as DNA, the CDR3 is TGCGCCAGCAGCCCCGCGGAGGGTGGGCGCTATGGCTACACCTTC. The chain joins TRBV5-1 to TRBJ1-2; D not certain. The CDR3 spans 15 residues. Germline-derived CDR1 and CDR2 are SGHRS and YFSETQ. V was shortened by 4 bases and J by 4 bases, with 17 bases between the two germline ends.